Listed below are T cell receptor beta chains from one sample, sequenced in a study of shared clonotypes between healthy human individuals. Sequencing was performed with immunoSEQ multiplex PCR; in TCRdb, only in-frame clones are kept and a portion is missing. The table shows under 700,000 clones, with around 96% occurring only once. Sequencing input: naive CD8+ T cells sorted from blood. These receptors came from a woman in her twenties or thirties in good health. The CDR3 runs from the conserved cysteine through the conserved F or W. D genes are given only for firm matches. Part of the rows lack a size; the others show once, few, many or a class for expanded clones.

>-|TRBV13|TRBD1|TRBJ1-1
CASSRPTGSNTEAFF
TGTGCCAGCAGCCGCCCGACAGGGTCGAACACTGAAGCTTTCTTT
>-|TRBV5-8|-|TRBJ1-1
CASSFGENTEAFF
TGTGCCAGCAGCTTCGGAGAGAACACTGAAGCTTTCTTT
>-|TRBV28|-|TRBJ1-1
CASSRTMNTEAFF
TGTGCCAGCAGCCGTACAATGAACACTGAAGCTTTCTTT
>-|TRBV7-9|TRBD2|TRBJ2-1
CASSPPLAGAYNEQFF
TGTGCCAGCAGCCCACCCCTAGCGGGAGCATACAATGAGCAGTTCTTC
>once|TRBV11-3|-|TRBJ2-3
CASSLWDTDTQYF
TGTGCCAGCAGCCTTTGGGACACAGATACGCAGTATTTT
>-|TRBV27|-|TRBJ1-4
CASYRRVHEKLFF
TGTGCCAGCTACCGGAGGGTACATGAAAAACTGTTTTTT
>-|TRBV19|-|TRBJ2-7
CASSDLRGTSYEQYF
TGTGCCAGTAGCGATCTCAGGGGCACCTCCTACGAGCAGTACTTC
>-|TRBV28|TRBD2|TRBJ2-5
CASSLFRTSMETQYF
TGTGCCAGCAGTTTATTCCGGACTAGTATGGAGACCCAGTACTTC
>-|TRBV27|-|TRBJ1-1
CASSPLGSNTEAFF
TGTGCCAGCAGTCCCCTGGGGAGCAACACTGAAGCTTTCTTT
>-|TRBV5-5|TRBD1|TRBJ2-1
CASSSWTGGHNEQFF
TGTGCCAGCAGCTCGTGGACAGGGGGTCACAATGAGCAGTTCTTC